Listed below are T cell receptor beta chains from one sample, sequenced in a study of cytotoxic CD8 clonotypes in ibrutinib-treated CLL. TCRdb's copy holds only in-frame clones and misses some; the assay was immunoSEQ multiplex PCR. The sample records around 300,000 clones, just under 80% being singletons. The sample here was PBMCs, taken before ibrutinib treatment. The origin of the receptors is a human donor with chronic lymphocytic leukemia. Each CDR3 is given with its conserved first and last residue. The order of the fields is J gene, V gene, clone size, D gene, CDR3 protein, CDR3 DNA. The D gene is left open where the match is weak. The listing skips clone size in some rows; elsewhere it reads once, few, many or a size class.

>TRBJ2-5|TRBV5-6|-|-
CASSLTGLEYF
TGTGCCAGCAGCTTGACAGGGCTAGAGTACTTC
>TRBJ2-5|TRBV2|-|-
CASSQRHPGLQETQYF
TGTGCCAGCAGCCAACGTCACCCGGGACTCCAAGAGACCCAGTACTTC
>TRBJ2-2|TRBV6-5|-|TRBD1
CASSYTGTGLTGELFF
TGTGCCAGCAGTTACACCGGGACAGGACTCACCGGGGAGCTGTTTTTT
>TRBJ2-5|TRBV19|-|TRBD2
CASSTLGTSHSPGTQYF
TGTGCCAGTAGTACCCTCGGGACTAGCCACTCGCCGGGGACCCAGTACTTC
>TRBJ1-2|TRBV27|-|-
CASSAGIVGGYTF
TGTGCCAGCAGTGCCGGGATTGTGGGGGGCTACACCTTC
>TRBJ2-3|TRBV28|-|-
CASLGGGTDTQYF
TGTGCCAGCCTCGGTGGGGGCACAGATACGCAGTATTTT
>TRBJ2-1|TRBV2|-|-
CASSEIRGNEQFF
TGTGCCAGCAGTGAAATCCGAGGCAATGAGCAGTTCTTC
>TRBJ2-7|TRBV11-2|-|-
CASSSLRGLEGEQYF
TGTGCCAGCAGCTCCCTTCGGGGTCTGGAGGGGGAGCAGTACTTC
>TRBJ1-4|TRBV6-4|-|-
CASSKRVGEKLFF
TGTGCCAGCAGTAAAAGGGTAGGGGAAAAACTGTTTTTT
>TRBJ2-3|TRBV6-1|-|-
CASRRPGSPTDTQYF
TGTGCCAGCAGGCGACCTGGATCCCCCACAGATACGCAGTATTTT
>TRBJ2-7|TRBV6-6|-|TRBD1
CASSRTGDYEQYF
TGTGCCAGCAGCCGGACAGGGGACTACGAGCAGTACTTC
>TRBJ2-3|TRBV29-1|-|-
CSVEDPVSWGELTQYF
TGCAGCGTTGAAGATCCGGTTTCCTGGGGGGAGCTTACGCAGTATTTT
>TRBJ2-5|TRBV6-5|-|TRBD2
CASSYSLAGAQYF
TGTGCCAGCAGTTACTCACTAGCGGGGGCCCAGTACTTC
>TRBJ2-5|TRBV9|few|-
CASSVAIGGETQYF
TGTGCCAGCAGCGTAGCAATAGGTGGAGAGACCCAGTACTTC
>TRBJ2-3|TRBV30|-|-
CAWTGSGDTQYF
TGTGCCTGGACCGGGAGTGGAGATACGCAGTATTTT
>TRBJ2-7|TRBV4-1|few|TRBD1
CASSPGQGTSYEQYF
TGCGCCAGCAGCCCGGGACAGGGGACCTCCTACGAGCAGTACTTC
>TRBJ2-2|TRBV4-3|-|-
CASSLHLNTGELFF
TGCGCCAGCAGCCTGCACCTAAACACCGGGGAGCTGTTTTTT
>TRBJ2-7|TRBV30|-|TRBD2
CAWIGPSSGSLSYEQYF
TGTGCCTGGATTGGCCCATCTAGCGGGAGTTTGTCCTACGAGCAGTACTTC
>TRBJ1-5|TRBV10-3|few|-
CAISESREGQPQHF
TGTGCCATCAGTGAGTCCAGGGAAGGACAGCCCCAGCATTTT
>TRBJ2-5|TRBV7-7|-|-
CASSSRSGETQYF
TGTGCTAGCAGCTCCCGGAGTGGGGAGACCCAGTACTTC
>TRBJ2-2|TRBV6-6|-|TRBD1
CASSSGQGFITGELFF
TGTGCCAGCAGTTCCGGACAGGGGTTCATCACCGGGGAGCTGTTTTTT
>TRBJ1-5|TRBV6-5|-|-
CASRSGYGNQPQHF
TGTGCCAGCAGATCAGGGTATGGCAATCAGCCCCAGCATTTT
>TRBJ2-1|TRBV27|-|-
CASSLAGWSYNEQFF
TGTGCCAGCAGTTTAGCGGGATGGTCCTACAATGAGCAGTTCTTC
>TRBJ2-4|TRBV7-2|-|TRBD1
CASSLAGQASHF
TGTGCCAGCAGCTTAGCGGGACAGGCGTCCCACTTC
>TRBJ2-5|TRBV27|few|-
CASSLSGETQYF
TGTGCCAGCAGTTTATCGGGGGAGACCCAGTACTTC
>TRBJ2-1|TRBV27|-|-
CASSLFFPEDYNEQFF
TGTGCCAGCAGTTTGTTTTTTCCGGAGGACTACAATGAGCAGTTCTTC
>TRBJ1-1|TRBV6-6|-|-
CASSYSKDYTEAFF
TGTGCCAGCAGTTACTCGAAAGACTACACTGAAGCTTTCTTT
>TRBJ2-7|TRBV7-3|few|TRBD2
CASSWTSGNYEQYF
TGTGCCAGCAGCTGGACTAGCGGGAACTACGAGCAGTACTTC
>TRBJ2-2|TRBV7-9|few|-
CASSKTAPGELFF
TGTGCCAGCAGCAAGACAGCTCCCGGGGAGCTGTTTTTT
>TRBJ2-5|TRBV4-3|-|-
CASSPSSAGLGETQYF
TGCGCCAGCAGCCCATCAAGCGCAGGGCTTGGGGAGACCCAGTACTTC
>TRBJ2-5|TRBV5-1|-|-
CASSLWGQQETQYF
TGCGCCAGCAGCTTGTGGGGCCAACAAGAGACCCAGTACTTC
>TRBJ2-7|TRBV7-9|-|-
CASSYPWGSSYEQYF
TGTGCCAGCAGTTACCCGTGGGGTTCCTCCTACGAGCAGTACTTC
>TRBJ2-6|TRBV19|-|-
CASSIGGTAGANVLTF
TGTGCCAGTAGTATAGGGGGGACGGCTGGGGCCAACGTCCTGACTTTC
>TRBJ1-2|TRBV6-1|-|TRBD1
CASRGFGTVYGYTF
TGTGCCAGCAGGGGTTTCGGGACAGTCTATGGCTACACCTTC
>TRBJ1-2|TRBV7-2|-|-
CASSPGPSNYGYTF
TGTGCCAGCAGCCCAGGGCCCAGTAACTATGGCTACACCTTC
>TRBJ2-4|TRBV10-1|-|TRBD2
CASRASGSNIQYF
TGCGCCAGCAGGGCTAGCGGGAGCAACATTCAGTACTTC
>TRBJ2-5|TRBV4-2|-|-
CASSTATGIQETQYF
TGTGCCAGCAGCACGGCAACAGGGATTCAAGAGACCCAGTACTTC
>TRBJ2-5|TRBV6-1|-|TRBD1
CASRVRQGQETQYF
TGTGCCAGCAGAGTGAGACAGGGACAAGAGACCCAGTACTTC
>TRBJ1-2|TRBV29-1|-|-
CSVEEIRPDGYTF
TGCAGCGTTGAAGAAATCAGGCCTGATGGCTACACCTTC
>TRBJ2-2|TRBV11-2|-|-
CASRQWGRLRDPGELFF
TGTGCCAGCAGGCAATGGGGCCGGCTTCGGGATCCCGGGGAGCTGTTTTTT
>TRBJ2-7|TRBV6-5|-|-
CASTRGGNYEQYF
TGTGCCAGTACCCGTGGGGGGAACTACGAGCAGTACTTC
>TRBJ2-3|TRBV30|few|TRBD2
CAWSPSGRRDTQYF
TGTGCCTGGAGTCCCAGCGGGAGGCGAGATACGCAGTATTTT
>TRBJ2-1|TRBV7-6|-|TRBD2
CASSSSGDNEQFF
TGTGCCAGCAGCTCTAGCGGGGACAATGAGCAGTTCTTC